This T cell receptor (beta chain) was sequenced during a study of CD8+CD57+ T cells in acquired aplastic anemia (dated by TCRdb to between 2018 and 2020). Background for the entire study: A mean of about 3.2 ug of DNA, ranging from roughly 0.18 to 30 ug, was extracted from sorted CD4+ and CD8+ cells. What the authors observed across the whole study: Between patients and healthy controls, no significant difference in CD8+ Simpson's diversity was found (P=0.060). Around 30 CD8+ CDR3 sequences were shared between patients and controls but appeared highly expressed in patients and within their immunodominant clones.

Concerning this clonotype: What antigen it recognizes has not been identified. No qualities accompany the bases; no much larger clone lies one base away.

In the study, sorted CD4+ and CD8+ blood T cells from patients with severe aplastic anemia and from healthy subjects underwent deep sequencing of TCR repertoires. Ficoll-Paque density gradient centrifugation was used to isolate peripheral blood mononuclear cells. Before DNA was extracted, CD4+ and CD8+ T cells were sorted using either FACS or magnetic beads. The V end gives up 8 bases and the J end 8 bases, leaving 1 base in the junction not matched to a gene. Via the germline V gene (reference sequence), CDR1 is LNHNV and CDR2 YYDKDF. Reading from cysteine to phenylalanine, the CDR3 counts 11 amino acids. The DNA shown is the 33-base CDR3, in frame from base 1. Genomic DNA served as template for TCR beta VDJ combination and CDR3 sequence profiling. An Illumina HiSeq 2000 was the platform used for TCR repertoire sequencing. In the original analysis: Repertoires were assessed using TRBV/TRBJ rearrangement plots, CDR3 size and DJ length profiles, and Simpson's diversity index. The immunodominant clone was defined as the most abundant DNA sequence in deep sequencing data. CDR3 amino acid sequences were checked for sharing across subjects and were also compared against the VDJdb database and published repertoires. Using fastp trimming at Q25 and MiXCR clonotype assembly, TCRdb reanalyzed the public sequencing data and kept in-frame beta chains. CDR3 protein duplicates are merged, each entry listing the most common genes and DNA. TCRdb's processing, not the study's, gives the V and J calls here. The sample table records 200,000 or so distinct CDR3 sequences; 64% of these occur just once. 46% of the sample is in the top ten clones.

This receptor chain uses TRBV15 and TRBJ1-4, with 8 central nucleotides matching TRBD1. This receptor was obtained from a human donor with severe aplastic anemia or a healthy control (not recorded which). The sequenced sample was sorted CD4+, CD8+, or CD8+CD57+ T cells (not recorded which) from PBMCs. The CDR3 region has the sequence CATRDREKLFF. The sequenced DNA: TGTGCCACCCGGGACAGGGAAAAACTGTTTTTT.